The 22 T cell receptor beta chains below all came from one sample that was sequenced in a study of cytomegalovirus exposure and HLA in healthy donors. 60 Vbeta and 13 Jbeta primers were used in PCR. TCRdb's copy holds only in-frame clones and misses some; the assay was immunoSEQ multiplex PCR. The sample lists 100,000 or so clones, around 85% seen once, with about 6.9% in the top ten. The specimen sequenced was PBMCs. The receptors come from a man in his thirties or forties in good health and CMV-seropositive.

This rearrangement joins TRBV7-3 to TRBJ2-1, with TRBD1 matching over 9 bases. The CDR3 sequence is 13 residues long. Germline assignment: CDR1 SGHTA and CDR2 FQGTGA. V lost 5 bases and J lost 9; bases outside the gene matches: 5. The CDR3 region is CASSATGGGEQFF. The CDR3 nucleotides read TGTGCCAGCAGCGCCACAGGGGGCGGTGAGCAGTTCTTC.

The chain couples TRBV7-2 to TRBJ2-1; 8 bases fit TRBD2. The CDR3 loop spans 17 amino acids. With V trimmed by 5 bases and J by 3 bases, 12 bases remained unmatched. Germline V gene sequence: CDR1 SGHTA, CDR2 FQGNSA. CDR3 in amino acids: CASSLNTLAGRYNEQFF. Written as DNA, the CDR3 is TGTGCCAGCAGCCTGAACACCTTAGCGGGGCGCTACAATGAGCAGTTCTTC.

This clone occurred once. The chain's CDR3 is CASSLGHSSYNSPLHF. The CDR3, as DNA: TGTGCCAGCAGTTTGGGACATAGCTCCTATAATTCACCCCTCCACTTT. The V call is TRBV27, the J call TRBJ1-6; D might be TRBD1 (6 bases). Germline loops: CDR1 MNHEY, CDR2 SMNVEV (reference sequence). CDR3 length equals 16 residues. Trimming pared 3 bases from V and 0 bases from J, leaving 9 bases between.

This rearrangement joins TRBV5-1 to TRBJ1-1; no firm D call. Germline loops: CDR1 SGHRS, CDR2 YFSETQ. Trimming removed 0 bases from V and 3 bases from J, with 12 bases in between. This CDR3 has 15 residues. The CDR3 bases are TGCGCCAGCAGCTTGGCCGGGGATCCGTACACTGAAGCTTTCTTT. Protein sequence: CASSLAGDPYTEAFF.

The chain employs TRBV6-6 and TRBJ2-7; 7 bases map to TRBD1. CDR1 MNHNY and CDR2 SVGAGI come from the germline V gene (reference sequence). This CDR3 spans 14 amino acids. Trimming removed 0 bases from V and 3 bases from J; junction bases left unmatched: 2. The CDR3 coding sequence is TGTGCCAGCAGTTACTCACAGGGGCACTACGAGCAGTACTTC. The encoded protein is CASSYSQGHYEQYF.

The chain combines TRBV5-1 with TRBJ2-7, with 9 bases identical to TRBD1. After removal of 4 bases from V and 2 bases from J, the junction contained 10 bases not matched to a gene. CDR1 and CDR2 from the germline V gene are SGHRS and YFSETQ. This CDR3 contains 16 residues. The CDR3 sequence is CASSLSAGTGTYEQYF. The CDR3 DNA reads as TGCGCCAGCAGCCTGAGCGCCGGGACAGGGACCTACGAGCAGTACTTC. The full variable domain, completed using reference TRBV5-1 and TRBJ2-7, is KAGVTQTPRYLIKTRGQQVTLSCSPISGHRSVSWYQQTPGQGLQFLFEYFSETQRNKGNFPGRFSGRQFSNSRSEMNVSTLELGDSALYLCASSLSAGTGTYEQYFGPGTRLTVT.

The chain carries TRBV6-6 and TRBJ1-6, with 7 bases lining up with TRBD1. The CDR3 has 15 residues. Germline assignment: CDR1 MNHNY and CDR2 SVGAGI (reference sequence). Trimming removed 6 bases from V and 8 bases from J; junction bases left unmatched: 10. The CDR3 DNA follows: TGTGCCAGCAGAAAACCGGGACAGATAGATTCACCCCTCCACTTT. As protein: CASRKPGQIDSPLHF.

The V gene is TRBV27, the J gene TRBJ1-5; 7 nucleotides agree with TRBD1. Germline V lookup: CDR1 MNHEY, CDR2 SMNVEV (reference sequence). This CDR3 spans 14 amino acids. The trim removed 4 bases at V and 1 base at J, leaving 1 base unmatched. DNA for the CDR3: TGTGCCAGCAGTTCAGGGGGGAGCAATCAGCCCCAGCATTTT. Translated, it gives CASSSGGSNQPQHF.

This sequence joins TRBV7-8 and TRBJ2-1; 7 positions match TRBD1. Trimming removed 2 bases from V and 0 bases from J; junction bases left unmatched: 10. CDR3 length: 18 amino acids. Germline V CDR1 and CDR2: SGHVS, FQNEAQ. The DNA for the CDR3 is TGTGCCAGCAGCTTAATGGGACAGCGGTTCGGCTCCTACAATGAGCAGTTCTTC. Encoded protein: CASSLMGQRFGSYNEQFF.

This clone was picked up a small number of times. Distinct nucleotide sequences in the sample also encode this CDR3. V gene TRBV7-9 combines with J gene TRBJ1-6, with TRBD1 identical over 7 bases. This CDR3 spans 14 amino acids. Per germline, CDR1 SEHNR and CDR2 FQNEAQ (reference sequence). Losses at the gene ends were 5 bases for V and 7 bases for J; bases not matched to a gene: 5. The CDR3 sequence: CASSADRLNSPLHF. The CDR3 DNA sequence: TGTGCCAGCAGCGCGGACAGGTTAAATTCACCCCTCCACTTT.

This clone was seen at least ten times. The V call is TRBV28, the J call TRBJ1-5; TRBD1 is a possible D gene (6 bases). The ends were cut back, 9 bases at V and 7 bases at J, with 13 bases in the middle. Germline-derived CDR1 and CDR2 are MDHEN and SYDVKM. The CDR3 is 12 residues long. In nucleotides, the CDR3 is TGTGCCAGTGGGGGCAGGAGGCAGCCCCAGCATTTT. It encodes CASGGRRQPQHF.

The chain couples TRBV5-1 to TRBJ1-4, with D possibly TRBD1 on 5 matching bases. Trimming removed 1 base from V and 8 bases from J, with 15 bases in between. Germline CDR1 reads SGHRS; CDR2 reads YFSETQ. The CDR3 is 15 amino acids. The CDR3 DNA follows: TGCGCCAGCAGCTTGAGTGGGACTAGGGAAGAAAAACTGTTTTTT. It is translated as CASSLSGTREEKLFF. The full variable domain, completed using reference TRBV5-1 and TRBJ1-4, is KAGVTQTPRYLIKTRGQQVTLSCSPISGHRSVSWYQQTPGQGLQFLFEYFSETQRNKGNFPGRFSGRQFSNSRSEMNVSTLELGDSALYLCASSLSGTREEKLFFGSGTQLSVL.

The chain carries TRBV21-1 and TRBJ1-1. TRBV21-1 is noted as a pseudogene. This CDR3 has 9 amino acids. In DNA, the CDR3 is TGTGCCAGCAGGGGGGGGGCTTTCTTT. Translation: CASRGGAFF.

The chain employs TRBV5-1 and TRBJ2-5; 7 nucleotides agree with TRBD2. The CDR3 spans 15 residues. Germline loops: CDR1 SGHRS, CDR2 YFSETQ. Germline trimming cut 0 bases from V and 2 bases from J; bases unmatched to any gene: 4. The CDR3, as DNA: TGCGCCAGCAGCTTGGGAGGGACTACGCAAGAGACCCAGTACTTC. This codes for CASSLGGTTQETQYF.

This clone has only a few counts. The chain couples TRBV21-1 to TRBJ2-1; TRBD2 was called by the table and not checked on the DNA. TRBV21-1 is marked as a pseudogene. The CDR3 runs to 17 residues. CDR3 region: CASSKEVGAGGPCEQFF. The CDR3 DNA reads TGTGCCAGCAGCAAAGAGGTAGGAGCGGGGGGGCCTTGCGAGCAGTTCTTC.

The rearrangement joins TRBV11-2 to TRBJ2-4; D is ambiguous. Germline loops: CDR1 SGHAT, CDR2 FQNNGV. The CDR3 has 12 residues. Trimming took off 5 bases at V and 2 bases at J, with 4 bases between the two ends. CDR3 coding DNA: TGTGCCAGCAGCCCATCCAAAAACATTCAGTACTTC. Its translation is CASSPSKNIQYF. Full variable domain (rest looked up from reference TRBV11-2 and TRBJ2-4): EAGVAQSPRYKIIEKRQSVAFWCNPISGHATLYWYQQILGQGPKLLIQFQNNGVVDDSQLPKDRFSAERLKGVDSTLKIQPAKLEDSAVYLCASSPSKNIQYFGAGTRLSVL.

The chain carries TRBV19 and TRBJ1-1; TRBD1 matches 8 bases. This CDR3 comprises 14 residues. Germline CDR1 is LNHDA and CDR2 is SQIVND (reference sequence). V shed 1 base, J shed 9 bases, and the junction held 7 bases outside the gene matches. In DNA, the CDR3 is TGTGCCAGTAGTATAGGAGGGCAGGGGGCACAAGCTTTCTTT. This translates into CASSIGGQGAQAFF.

V and J are TRBV4-1 and TRBJ2-5, with 11 bases matching TRBD2. The germline gives CDR1 MGHRA, CDR2 YSYEKL. This CDR3 has 16 amino acids. The V and J ends lost 2 bases and 2 bases, in that order; junction bases with no gene match: 4. This CDR3 reads CASSQHASGGQETQYF. The CDR3 coding sequence is TGCGCCAGCAGCCAACACGCTAGCGGGGGGCAAGAGACCCAGTACTTC.

The table lists this clone with a few counts. The CDR3 DNA sequence: TGTGCCAGCAGCCAAGATCGAGTCTCTGGAAACACCATATATTTT. It yields the protein CASSQDRVSGNTIYF. The gene calls are TRBV4-2 and TRBJ1-3; no firm D call. V was cut by 0 bases and J by 0 bases, with 6 bases left in between. The germline gives CDR1 LGHNA, CDR2 YNFKEQ. The CDR3 has 15 residues.

The rearrangement links TRBV4-1 to TRBJ2-1; tentative D call: TRBD1 (6 bases). Trimming took 1 base from V and 9 from J, leaving 25 bases between them. Per germline, CDR1 MGHRA and CDR2 YSYEKL. The CDR3 spans 18 residues. CDR3 DNA: TGCGCCAGCAGCCAAGGGCTGCCGACAGGAGTGCATCGTGGTGAGCAGTTCTTC. Encoded protein: CASSQGLPTGVHRGEQFF.

The chain joins TRBV5-6 to TRBJ1-5; no definite D call. Germline-derived CDR1 and CDR2 are SGHDT and YYEEEE. Between the trimmed V and J ends, which lost 3 bases and 0 bases, there was a span of 7 bases. The CDR3 has 14 residues. The CDR3 is CASSSSYSNQPQHF. For the CDR3, the DNA is TGTGCCAGCAGCTCTTCTTATAGCAATCAGCCCCAGCATTTT.

This chain links TRBV4-1 with TRBJ1-5; D uncertain. Germline CDR1 MGHRA, CDR2 YSYEKL. CDR3 size: 14 residues. V was clipped by 4 bases and J by 1 base, with 8 bases between them. The CDR3 DNA reads as TGCGCCAGCAGCCCCGGACTGAGCAATCAGCCCCAGCATTTT. Protein product: CASSPGLSNQPQHF.